Listed here are 12 T cell receptor beta chains from one sample, sequenced in a study of T cells in Graves' hyperthyroidism and ophthalmopathy. TCR beta CDR3 sequences were amplified from RNA transcripts. The HTBI set primed first-round TCR CDR3 RT-PCR. TCRdb reanalysed the multiplex PCR reads using MiXCR and keeps one entry per CDR3 protein. The table records about 640,000 distinct CDR3 sequences, just under 45% of them present only once. The source material was peripheral blood or thyroid tissue (not recorded which). The receptors shown here come from an adult man with Graves' disease, either hyperthyroidism or ophthalmopathy (not recorded which).

At least ten counts were recorded for this clonotype. V is TRBV19 and J is TRBJ1-1, with TRBD1 as a possible D gene (5 bases). Germline-derived CDR1 and CDR2 are LNHDA and SQIVND (reference sequence). The CDR3 is made up of 14 amino acids. V was pared by 2 bases and J by 1 base, with 8 bases between. CDR3 nucleotides: TGTGCCAGTAGTATACAGGGTTGGAACACTGAAGCTTTCTTT. Protein sequence: CASSIQGWNTEAFF.

J is TRBJ1-5 and V is TRBV10-2, with a possible D match to TRBD1 (6 bases). Per the germline V gene, CDR1 is WSHSY and CDR2 is SAAADI. The germline V and J ends were trimmed by 7 bases and 7 bases, with 14 bases remaining between them. The CDR3 is 13 residues long. DNA of the CDR3: TGCGCCAGCACCCCGACAGGAAGGCAGCCCCAGCATTTT. Translating gives CASTPTGRQPQHF.

This clonotype was observed many times. The junction and the germline gene differ at one end; a read error may be behind it. V is TRBV12-3 or TRBV12-4 and J is TRBJ1-6; the D is unclear. The CDR3 runs 14 residues. CDR3 sequence reads: CASSLGPNNSPLHF. As DNA, the CDR3 is TGTGCCAGCAGCTTAGGTCCGAATAATTCACCCCTCCACTTT.

The rearrangement joins TRBV11-2 to TRBJ1-1, with 7 bases lining up with TRBD1. The germline V gene has CDR1 SGHAT and CDR2 FQNNGV. The CDR3 is made up of 15 amino acids. The V and J ends lost 11 bases and 6 bases, in that order; junction bases with no gene match: 18. This CDR3 reads CAWRPSDREVAEAFF. For the CDR3, the DNA is TGTGCCTGGAGGCCAAGTGACAGGGAAGTGGCTGAAGCTTTCTTT.

This clonotype was recorded only once. The chain carries TRBV2 and TRBJ2-5, with D possibly TRBD1 on 6 matching bases. The CDR3 has 15 amino acids. The germline V gene has CDR1 SNHLY and CDR2 FYNNEI. Trimming removed 5 bases at V and 9 bases at J, with 22 bases between. CDR3 DNA sequence: TGTGCCAGCAGTAGAGGGGGAATTGGCAATCAGCCCCAGTACTTC. It specifies CASSRGGIGNQPQYF. Full variable domain (outside the CDR3, taken from reference TRBV2 and TRBJ2-5): EPEVTQTPSHQVTQMGQEVILRCVPISNHLYFYWYRQILGQKVEFLVSFYNNEISEKSEIFDDQFSVERPDGSNFTLKIRSTKLEDSAMYFCASSRGGIGNQPQYFGPGTRLLVL.

This clonotype was seen a handful of times. This chain links TRBV24-1 with TRBJ2-5; TRBD2 matches at 7 bases. Trimming took 2 bases from V and 0 from J; bases not matched to a gene: 11. This CDR3 has 18 residues. CDR1 is KGHDR, CDR2 SFDVKD, per germline. The chain's CDR3 is CATSDSVRRLADQETQYF. Written as DNA, the CDR3 is TGTGCCACCAGTGATTCGGTAAGGCGGCTAGCGGACCAAGAGACCCAGTACTTC.

This clonotype was counted between two and nine times. The CDR3 region has the DNA TGTGCCAGCAGCCAGGACAGGCCGAACACTGAAGCTTTCTTT. Protein: CASSQDRPNTEAFF. This chain joins TRBV6-5 and TRBJ1-1; 7 bases are a match to TRBD1. This CDR3 comprises 14 residues. With 6 bases clipped from V and 1 base from J, the junction kept 5 bases outside the gene matches. Germline-derived CDR1 and CDR2 are MNHEY and SVGAGI.

This clonotype was counted at least ten times. The chain combines TRBV19 with TRBJ1-2; 8 positions agree with TRBD1. The CDR3 is 12 amino acids. CDR1 and CDR2 from the germline V gene are LNHDA and SQIVND (reference sequence). V lost 7 bases and J lost 6; bases outside the gene matches: 4. The CDR3 nucleotides read TGTGCCAGTACCTCAGGGGGCGATGGCTACACCTTC. Its protein is CASTSGGDGYTF. The complete variable domain, with remaining parts taken from reference TRBV19 and TRBJ1-2, reads DGGITQSPKYLFRKEGQNVTLSCEQNLNHDAMYWYRQDPGQGLRLIYYSQIVNDFQKGDIAEGYSVSREKKESFPLTVTSAQKNPTAFYLCASTSGGDGYTFGSGTRLTVV.

This clonotype was observed many times. J is TRBJ2-7 and V is TRBV7-2; D perhaps matches TRBD2 (6 bases). The CDR3 runs 15 residues. Germline V CDR1 and CDR2: SGHTA, FQGNSA. V lost 5 bases and J lost 0, with 14 bases in between. DNA of the CDR3: TGTGCCAGCAGCCATACCCCGGACTACTCCTACGAGCAGTACTTC. It specifies CASSHTPDYSYEQYF.

The chain has TRBV29-1 and TRBJ2-5, with D tentatively TRBD1 (5 bases). Germline V lookup: CDR1 SQVTM, CDR2 ANQGSEA. V was clipped by 6 bases and J by 3 bases, with 8 bases between them. This CDR3 is built from 11 residues. This CDR3 reads CSVRREETQYF. In DNA form, the CDR3 reads TGCAGCGTCCGCAGGGAAGAGACCCAGTACTTC.

This clonotype showed up just once. The genes are TRBV2 and TRBJ1-4, with a weak D call TRBD1 (6 bases). CDR1 SNHLY and CDR2 FYNNEI come from the germline V gene. Trimming cost V 6 bases and J 11 bases, with 19 bases left between them. There are 14 residues in the CDR3. The CDR3 loop is CASSDTSGGAKLFF. The CDR3 nucleotides read TGTGCCAGCAGCGACACTAGCGGGGGGGCGAAACTGTTTTTT.

The V and J genes are TRBV7-9 and TRBJ1-6; D uncertain. V was trimmed by 4 bases and J by 7 bases, leaving 11 bases between them. The CDR3 runs to 14 residues. Looked up from germline, CDR1 is SEHNR and CDR2 is FQNEAQ (reference sequence). The CDR3 here is CASSSASTNSPLHF. CDR3 DNA: TGTGCCAGCAGCTCAGCAAGCACGAATTCACCCCTCCACTTT.